The clone carrying this T cell receptor (beta chain) occurred many times. The antigen remains unidentified. The ends lost 4 bases at V and 3 bases at J; junction bases unmatched: 4. The length of the CDR3 is 14 residues. Germline V gives CDR1 SGHNT, CDR2 YYREEE (reference sequence). These data belong to a study of cytomegalovirus exposure and HLA in healthy donors. Study-level background: When 398 donors were genotyped, about 86% of them were found to fall in the Caucasian-associated ancestry cluster.

The study's findings and limits: At a 0.05 false discovery rate, a later analysis found about 17,000 TCR beta sequences to be associated with HLA alleles. Reportedly, a later analysis found an Asian-associated ancestry cluster had fewer N-insertions than the roughly 700-donor mean. In a later analysis, most CMV-associated TCR beta chains appeared HLA-restricted.

Both 60 Vbeta primers and 13 Jbeta primers went into the PCR. The repertoire was sequenced with immunoSEQ multiplex PCR; TCRdb's copy has only in-frame clones and lacks some. The sample lists 150,000 to 200,000 clones, about 80% occurring once. The sample consisted of PBMCs. The source is a man aged 50 to 60 in good health and CMV-seropositive. The chain links TRBV5-4 to TRBJ1-1; 9 bases match TRBD1. The CDR3, as DNA: TGTGCCAGCAGCCACCGGGACAGGGACACTGAAGCTTTCTTT. This sequence encodes CASSHRDRDTEAFF. Drawing the rest from reference TRBV5-4 and TRBJ1-1, the complete variable domain is ETGVTQSPTHLIKTRGQQVTLRCSSQSGHNTVSWYQQALGQGPQFIFQYYREEENGRGNFPPRFSGLQFPNYSSELNVNALELDDSALYLCASSHRDRDTEAFFGQGTRLTVV.